A single TCR beta chain is shown here with its context. What it recognizes is unknown. The data were obtained in a study of blood T cells in healthy people across ages. General study results and limits: Unknown CMV status may confound age-related changes in expanded clones. In these data, TCR beta diversity tracked strongly with naive T cell percentage.

V lost 4 bases, J lost 5 bases, and 13 bases lay in between. This CDR3 comprises 14 residues. For the second PCR, which ran for about 6 to 11 cycles, a sample-barcoded 5' primer and a J-beta primer mix were used. Each cDNA molecule received a tag from a template-switch adaptor that had 12 random nucleotides. TCRdb recomputed calls from the 5' RACE reads with MiXCR, one row per CDR3 protein. Of around 750,000 distinct CDR3 sequences in the sample, 50% to 65% were seen once. The receptor's source is an elderly man in good health. The chain is built from TRBV12-3 or TRBV12-4 and TRBJ2-3; D not certain. Sequencing was done on a sample of blood. CDR3 DNA sequence: TGTGCCAGCAGTTCTGGCAGGATACTAGATACGCAGTATTTT. This encodes CASSSGRILDTQYF.